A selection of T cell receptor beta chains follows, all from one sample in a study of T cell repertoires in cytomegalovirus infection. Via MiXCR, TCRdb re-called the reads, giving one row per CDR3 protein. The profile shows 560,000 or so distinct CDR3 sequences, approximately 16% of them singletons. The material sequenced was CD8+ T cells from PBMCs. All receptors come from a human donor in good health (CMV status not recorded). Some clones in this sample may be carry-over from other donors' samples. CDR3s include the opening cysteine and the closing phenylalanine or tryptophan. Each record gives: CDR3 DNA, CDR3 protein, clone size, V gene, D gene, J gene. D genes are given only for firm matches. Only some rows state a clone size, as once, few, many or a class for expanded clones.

cdr3_nt: TGTGCCAGCAGCGTTACTCGGACAGGGAGAAACGAGCAGTACTTC
cdr3_aa: CASSVTRTGRNEQYF
clone_size: few
v_call: TRBV7-6
d_call: TRBD1
j_call: TRBJ2-7

cdr3_nt: TGTGCCAGCAGCTTAACGAGCCTCCGGTCGAGGACAGGGTTTGCTTTCTTT
cdr3_aa: CASSLTSLRSRTGFAFF
clone_size: NA
v_call: TRBV7-3
d_call: TRBD1
j_call: TRBJ1-1

cdr3_nt: TGTGCCAGCAGCTTAACGGGATCAGACACTGAAGCTTTCTTT
cdr3_aa: CASSLTGSDTEAFF
clone_size: many
v_call: TRBV7-3
d_call: NA
j_call: TRBJ1-1

cdr3_nt: TGTGCCAGCAGCGTCGGACGGCTCAACGAGCAGTACTTC
cdr3_aa: CASSVGRLNEQYF
clone_size: many
v_call: TRBV27
d_call: NA
j_call: TRBJ2-7

cdr3_nt: TGTGCCAGCACCAATAGAAGGTTTCAGGCTCTCGGTGAGCAGTTCTTC
cdr3_aa: CASTNRRFQALGEQFF
clone_size: many
v_call: TRBV7-9
d_call: NA
j_call: TRBJ2-1

cdr3_nt: TGCAGCGTTGTCGGGTACGGCCGGGCTCTCGGCGGGGAGCAGTTCTTC
cdr3_aa: CSVVGYGRALGGEQFF
clone_size: NA
v_call: TRBV29-1
d_call: NA
j_call: TRBJ2-1

cdr3_nt: TGTGCCAGCAGCGCGGGACAGGTACTCGACGAGCAGTACTTC
cdr3_aa: CASSAGQVLDEQYF
clone_size: few
v_call: TRBV9
d_call: TRBD1
j_call: TRBJ2-7

cdr3_nt: TGTGCCAGCAGCTTAGGTCCACAGCCCTCCTACGAGCAGTACTTC
cdr3_aa: CASSLGPQPSYEQYF
clone_size: NA
v_call: TRBV5-6
d_call: NA
j_call: TRBJ2-7

cdr3_nt: TGCGCCAGCAGCACCACCACAGGGGGAGGAACTGAAGCTTTCTTT
cdr3_aa: CASSTTTGGGTEAFF
clone_size: many
v_call: TRBV5-1
d_call: TRBD1
j_call: TRBJ1-1

cdr3_nt: TGTGCCAGCAGCTTATCGGACGAGACCCAGTACTTC
cdr3_aa: CASSLSDETQYF
clone_size: many
v_call: TRBV7-9
d_call: NA
j_call: TRBJ2-5

cdr3_nt: TGTGCCAGCACCGGGAATACCTACGAGCAGTACTTC
cdr3_aa: CASTGNTYEQYF
clone_size: many
v_call: TRBV25-1
d_call: NA
j_call: TRBJ2-7

cdr3_nt: TGTGCCAGCAGCTTATATCCAGGCCGGCTAGCGGGCGATGAGCAGTTCTTC
cdr3_aa: CASSLYPGRLAGDEQFF
clone_size: many
v_call: TRBV11-2
d_call: TRBD2
j_call: TRBJ2-1

cdr3_nt: TGTGCCAGCAGCTTAATAGGTGAAGAGGGGAGCTCACCCCTCCACTTT
cdr3_aa: CASSLIGEEGSSPLHF
clone_size: many
v_call: TRBV7-9
d_call: NA
j_call: TRBJ1-6

cdr3_nt: TGCGCCAGCAGCTACGACGGGGGGCAGGGGCACACTGAAGCTTTCTTT
cdr3_aa: CASSYDGGQGHTEAFF
clone_size: NA
v_call: TRBV5-1
d_call: NA
j_call: TRBJ1-1

cdr3_nt: TGCAGCGTTGGGACAGGTTCAGAAGTCTATGGCTACACCTTC
cdr3_aa: CSVGTGSEVYGYTF
clone_size: many
v_call: TRBV29-1
d_call: TRBD1
j_call: TRBJ1-2

cdr3_nt: TGTGCCAGCAGCGTATCCTCATACCCGGTCGCCTCTGGAAACACCATATATTTT
cdr3_aa: CASSVSSYPVASGNTIYF
clone_size: NA
v_call: TRBV9
d_call: NA
j_call: TRBJ1-3

cdr3_nt: TGTGCCAGCAACCCACGCGGGCCTAGCGGGGACCGGGAGACCCAGTACTTC
cdr3_aa: CASNPRGPSGDRETQYF
clone_size: few
v_call: TRBV27
d_call: TRBD2
j_call: TRBJ2-5

cdr3_nt: TGTGCCAGCAGTCCCAGGGGTGAGAACACTGAAGCTTTCTTT
cdr3_aa: CASSPRGENTEAFF
clone_size: many
v_call: TRBV28
d_call: NA
j_call: TRBJ1-1

cdr3_nt: TGTGCCAGCAGCTCCTGGACTAGCGGAAAACGAAGCACAGATACGCAGTATTTT
cdr3_aa: CASSSWTSGKRSTDTQYF
clone_size: few
v_call: TRBV5-4
d_call: TRBD2
j_call: TRBJ2-3

cdr3_nt: TGTGCCAGCAGTTACTTAGTAGCAGGGGAGAAGACCCAGTACTTC
cdr3_aa: CASSYLVAGEKTQYF
clone_size: many
v_call: TRBV6-6
d_call: NA
j_call: TRBJ2-5

cdr3_nt: TGTGCCAGCAGTTATCTCCTGCGGGACAGCATATATGGCTACACCTTC
cdr3_aa: CASSYLLRDSIYGYTF
clone_size: NA
v_call: TRBV6-5
d_call: TRBD1
j_call: TRBJ1-2

cdr3_nt: TGTGCCAGCAGCTTGGGGAGGGGCCTTTATGGCTACACCTTC
cdr3_aa: CASSLGRGLYGYTF
clone_size: many
v_call: TRBV7-8
d_call: NA
j_call: TRBJ1-2